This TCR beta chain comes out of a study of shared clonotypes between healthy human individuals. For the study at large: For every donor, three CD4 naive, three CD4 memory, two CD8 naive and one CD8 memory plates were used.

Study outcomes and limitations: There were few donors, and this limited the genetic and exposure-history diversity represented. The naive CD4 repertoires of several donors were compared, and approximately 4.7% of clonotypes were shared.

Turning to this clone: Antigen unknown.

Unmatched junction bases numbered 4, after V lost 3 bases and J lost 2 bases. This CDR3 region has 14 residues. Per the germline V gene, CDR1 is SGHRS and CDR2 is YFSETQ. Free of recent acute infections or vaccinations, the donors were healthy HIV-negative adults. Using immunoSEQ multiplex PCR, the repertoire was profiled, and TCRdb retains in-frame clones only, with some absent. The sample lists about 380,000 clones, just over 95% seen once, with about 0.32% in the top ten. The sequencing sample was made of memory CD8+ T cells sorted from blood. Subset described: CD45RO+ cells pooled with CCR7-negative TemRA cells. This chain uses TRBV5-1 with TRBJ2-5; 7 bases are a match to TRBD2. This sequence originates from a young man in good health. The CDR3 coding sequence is TGCGCCAGCAGCTACGACGGGAGGCAAGAGACCCAGTACTTC. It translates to CASSYDGRQETQYF. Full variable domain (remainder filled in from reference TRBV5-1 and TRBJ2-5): KAGVTQTPRYLIKTRGQQVTLSCSPISGHRSVSWYQQTPGQGLQFLFEYFSETQRNKGNFPGRFSGRQFSNSRSEMNVSTLELGDSALYLCASSYDGRQETQYFGPGTRLLVL.